This T cell receptor beta chain was sequenced for a study of T cell responses to AZD1222 COVID-19 vaccine. Details on this clone: Antigen unknown.

Trimming pared 4 bases from V and 8 bases from J, leaving 13 bases between. Germline CDR1 SGHRS, CDR2 YFSETQ. This CDR3 comprises 13 residues. Sequencing used immunoSEQ multiplex PCR; TCRdb keeps in-frame clones, though not all of them. The sample lists some 160,000 clones; around 94% were seen once. Broader study findings: Donors, mostly white British, included more females; clonal diversity was possibly underestimated. Baseline serology detected seropositivity in only 5 or 6 AZD1222 recipients.

The rearrangement links TRBV5-1 to TRBJ2-1; maybe TRBD2 (5 bases). The clonotype comes from an adult in good health. The input for sequencing was peripheral blood, taken on day 0 of AZD1222 vaccination. The CDR3 here is CASSPRGGYEQFF. The CDR3 DNA follows: TGCGCCAGCAGCCCGCGCGGCGGGTATGAGCAGTTCTTC.